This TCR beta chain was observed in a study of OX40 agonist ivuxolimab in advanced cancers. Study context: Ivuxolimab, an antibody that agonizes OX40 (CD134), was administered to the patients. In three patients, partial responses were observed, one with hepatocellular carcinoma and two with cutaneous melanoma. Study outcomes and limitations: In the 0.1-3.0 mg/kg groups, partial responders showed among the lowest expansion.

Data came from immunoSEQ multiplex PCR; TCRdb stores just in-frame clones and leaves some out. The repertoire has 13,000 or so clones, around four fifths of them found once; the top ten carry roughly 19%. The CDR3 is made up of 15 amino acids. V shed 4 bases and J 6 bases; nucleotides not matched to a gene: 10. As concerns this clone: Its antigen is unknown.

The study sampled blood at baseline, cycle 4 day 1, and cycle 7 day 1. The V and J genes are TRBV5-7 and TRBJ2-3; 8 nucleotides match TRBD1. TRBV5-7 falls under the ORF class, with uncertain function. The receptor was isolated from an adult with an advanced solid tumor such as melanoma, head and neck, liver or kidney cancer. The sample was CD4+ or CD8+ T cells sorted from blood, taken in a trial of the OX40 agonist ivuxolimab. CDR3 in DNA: TGTGCCAGCAGCCCCGGACAGGGCTCGTCTGATACGCAGTATTTT. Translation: CASSPGQGSSDTQYF.